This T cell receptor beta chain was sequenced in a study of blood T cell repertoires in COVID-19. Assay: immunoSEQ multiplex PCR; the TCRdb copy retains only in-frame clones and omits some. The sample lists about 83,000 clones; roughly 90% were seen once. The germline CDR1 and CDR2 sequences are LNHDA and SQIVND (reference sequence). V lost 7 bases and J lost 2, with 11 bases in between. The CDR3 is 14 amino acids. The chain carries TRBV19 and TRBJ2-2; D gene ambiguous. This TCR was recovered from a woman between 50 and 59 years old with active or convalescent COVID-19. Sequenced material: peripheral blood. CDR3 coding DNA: TGTGCCAGTACCATGGCGGTAAACACCGGGGAGCTGTTTTTT. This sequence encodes CASTMAVNTGELFF.